The T cell receptor beta chain under discussion was sequenced for a study of response to subunit inactivated influenza vaccine. The junction had 5 bases not matched to a gene; V was cut back by 4 bases and J by 4 bases. CDR1 is SEHNR and CDR2 is FQNEAQ in the germline V gene (reference sequence). This CDR3 spans 16 amino acids. TCRdb recomputed calls from the RT-PCR reads with MiXCR, one row per CDR3 protein. The repertoire holds 650,000 to 800,000 distinct CDR3 sequences, with around a sixth as singletons. The chain carries TRBV7-9 and TRBJ2-2, with TRBD2 matching over 11 bases. The clonotype originates from a man aged 50 to 59 who received an inactivated influenza vaccine. This specimen consisted of PBMCs from blood, obtained 5 days after vaccination. DNA for the CDR3: TGTGCCAGCAGCTGGGGACTAGCGGTTAGCACCGGGGAGCTGTTTTTT. Residues: CASSWGLAVSTGELFF.